This record concerns one T cell receptor (beta chain) sequence. This sample was included in a study of T cells in Graves' hyperthyroidism and ophthalmopathy. TCR beta CDR3 region amplification was performed from RNA transcripts. An initial round of RT-PCR targeting the TCR CDR3 relied on the HTBI primer set. MiXCR was run by TCRdb on the multiplex PCR reads, yielding one entry per CDR3 protein. Of 650,000 to 700,000 distinct CDR3 sequences in the sample, around 15% were seen once. The sequenced sample was blood. This clonotype was obtained from a man aged 50 to 60 with Graves' hyperthyroidism.

In DNA form, the CDR3 reads TGTGCCAGTAGTATAGGCGCTACGCAGTATTTT. It specifies CASSIGATQYF. This chain joins TRBV19 and TRBJ2-3; D unresolved. The CDR3 is 11 residues long. Trimming removed 1 base at V and 8 bases at J, with 4 bases between. Germline V gene lookup returns CDR1 LNHDA and CDR2 SQIVND (reference sequence).